Shown below are 30 T cell receptor beta chains from a single sample sequenced in a study of shared clonotypes between healthy human individuals. Terminally differentiated effector memory CD45RA+ cells were excluded by CCR7 positive selection of CD45RO-negative cells. Sequencing used immunoSEQ multiplex PCR; TCRdb keeps in-frame clones, though not all of them. The sample gives a few million clones, just over 90% of which show up once; 1.5% to 2% is in the top ten. Sequenced sample: naive CD8+ T cells from PBMCs. The receptor source for this set is a man aged 18 to 29 in good health. Some clones in this sample may be carry-over from other donors' samples.

The V and J genes are TRBV14 and TRBJ2-2, with TRBD2 matching 10 bases. The CDR3 is 20 amino acids. V shed 0 bases, J shed 0 bases, and the junction held 10 bases outside the gene matches. In germline, CDR1 is SGHDN, CDR2 FVKESK. The CDR3 DNA follows: TGTGCCAGCAGCCAAGATCATTTTTCAGGACTAGCGGCGAACACCGGGGAGCTGTTTTTT. This codes for CASSQDHFSGLAANTGELFF.

This sequence joins TRBV19 and TRBJ2-4; a possible D gene is TRBD1 (5 bases). Trimming removed 6 bases at V and 3 bases at J, with 12 bases between. This CDR3 contains 14 residues. Germline CDR1 is LNHDA and CDR2 is SQIVND (reference sequence). CDR3: CASSPDISKNIQYF. DNA for the CDR3: TGTGCCAGTAGCCCGGACATAAGCAAAAACATTCAGTACTTC.

In DNA, the CDR3 is TGTGCCAGCAGCTATGTAGCGGGAGCGTTTATCTCCGGGGAGCTGTTTTTT. This sequence encodes CASSYVAGAFISGELFF. The chain joins TRBV7-8 to TRBJ2-2, with TRBD2 identical over 9 bases. The CDR3 runs 17 residues. With V trimmed by 4 bases and J by 6 bases, 12 bases remained unmatched. Germline V gives CDR1 SGHVS, CDR2 FQNEAQ.

This clone was counted a few times. This specimen includes other DNA sequences encoding the same CDR3. The rearrangement uses TRBV9 and TRBJ1-1, with TRBD1 identical over 9 bases. Germline loops: CDR1 SGDLS, CDR2 YYNGEE. J was trimmed by 0 bases and V by 0 bases; bases with no gene match: 6. The CDR3 has 17 amino acids. The DNA for the CDR3 is TGTGCCAGCAGCGTAGAGGGCGGGACAGGGATGAACACTGAAGCTTTCTTT. Its translation is CASSVEGGTGMNTEAFF.

The table lists this clone with a count of one. The chain combines TRBV2 with TRBJ2-3; a weak D match, TRBD1 (5 bases). The CDR3 consists of 16 residues. Trimming took 4 bases from V and 2 from J, leaving 16 bases between them. Germline V gives CDR1 SNHLY, CDR2 FYNNEI. CDR3 DNA: TGTGCCAGCAGTGGGACGGACATTCTATACACAGATACGCAGTATTTT. It is translated as CASSGTDILYTDTQYF.

The gene calls are TRBV27 and TRBJ2-1; D uncertain. The CDR3 spans 16 residues. Germline CDR1 and CDR2: MNHEY and SMNVEV (reference sequence). V lost 5 bases and J 0 bases, leaving 14 bases between the germline ends. In DNA, the CDR3 is TGTGCCAGCAGTCCGTATGAGAGCGACTCCTACAATGAGCAGTTCTTC. This sequence encodes CASSPYESDSYNEQFF.

This clone was counted a few times. The chain has TRBV29-1 and TRBJ1-1; D call uncertain. The CDR3 totals 13 residues. V lost 6 bases, J lost 2 bases, and 13 bases lay in between. The germline V gene encodes CDR1 SQVTM and CDR2 ANQGSEA. CDR3 amino acids: CSVYDGLNTEAFF. The CDR3 region has the DNA TGCAGCGTCTACGACGGTTTAAACACTGAAGCTTTCTTT.

J is TRBJ1-4 and V is TRBV5-1; 9 nucleotides line up with TRBD1. The CDR3 runs 14 residues. The germline V gene has CDR1 SGHRS and CDR2 YFSETQ. V gave up 4 bases and J gave up 8 bases; unmatched junction bases: 6. For the CDR3, the DNA is TGCGCCAGCAGCCGGACAGGGGTTCGAGAAAAACTGTTTTTT. This gives the protein CASSRTGVREKLFF.

This chain uses TRBV28 with TRBJ1-1, with TRBD1 matching 9 bases. V lost 6 bases to trimming and J lost 4 bases; unmatched junction nucleotides: 12. The CDR3 has 16 amino acids. Germline values: CDR1 MDHEN, CDR2 SYDVKM. The CDR3 here is CASRPRGTGLPTEAFF. The CDR3 DNA sequence: TGTGCCAGCAGACCAAGGGGGACAGGGTTGCCCACTGAAGCTTTCTTT.

In this sample, this clone turned up once. J is TRBJ1-4 and V is TRBV5-1; a weak D match, TRBD1 (5 bases). Germline values: CDR1 SGHRS, CDR2 YFSETQ. V gave up 5 bases and J gave up 1 base, with 15 bases separating them. The CDR3 spans 16 residues. The CDR3 is CASRTGYGGTNEKLFF. In nucleotides, the CDR3 is TGCGCCAGCAGGACCGGGTATGGGGGAACTAATGAAAAACTGTTTTTT. Based on the CDR3 plus reference TRBV5-1 and TRBJ1-4, the full variable domain is KAGVTQTPRYLIKTRGQQVTLSCSPISGHRSVSWYQQTPGQGLQFLFEYFSETQRNKGNFPGRFSGRQFSNSRSEMNVSTLELGDSALYLCASRTGYGGTNEKLFFGSGTQLSVL.

A single count supports this clone. In DNA form, the CDR3 reads TGTGCCACCAGCCCCCGCATCGCAGATACGCAGTATTTT. Residues: CATSPRIADTQYF. The chain uses TRBV15 and TRBJ2-3; the D is unclear. This CDR3 spans 13 amino acids. V lost 5 bases to trimming and J lost 4 bases, with 10 bases between them. Germline CDR1 LNHNV, CDR2 YYDKDF (reference sequence).

V gene TRBV28 combines with J gene TRBJ2-1; 10 nucleotides agree with TRBD2. Germline V gives CDR1 MDHEN, CDR2 SYDVKM. The J segment lost 8 bases and the V segment lost 4 bases, leaving 11 bases of the junction unmatched. The length of the CDR3 is 16 residues. The CDR3 reads CASSSLAGASRDEQFF. The CDR3 DNA reads TGTGCCAGCAGTTCCCTAGCGGGGGCAAGTCGGGATGAGCAGTTCTTC.

V usage is TRBV7-9 and J usage is TRBJ2-1; 8 nucleotides line up with TRBD2. This CDR3 region has 16 residues. Germline V gene lookup returns CDR1 SEHNR and CDR2 FQNEAQ (reference sequence). V lost 5 bases, J lost 7 bases, and 13 bases stayed unmatched. In DNA, the CDR3 is TGTGCCAGCAGCCCCCACGGGGGGGAGGGCCCAAATGAGCAGTTCTTC. Encoded protein: CASSPHGGEGPNEQFF.

The V and J genes are TRBV4-2 and TRBJ1-2; D might be TRBD1 (5 bases). Between the trimmed V and J ends, which lost 0 bases and 7 bases, there was a span of 18 bases. The CDR3 consists of 16 residues. The germline V gene encodes CDR1 LGHNA and CDR2 YNFKEQ. The CDR3 loop reads CASSQDQKGRMGGYTF. The CDR3 nucleotides read TGTGCCAGCAGCCAAGATCAAAAGGGGCGCATGGGTGGCTACACCTTC.

The J gene is TRBJ2-1, the V gene TRBV9; D is perhaps TRBD2 (6 bases). CDR1 SGDLS and CDR2 YYNGEE come from the germline V gene. The CDR3 contains 15 residues. V was pared by 2 bases and J by 1 base, with 10 bases between. The CDR3 spells CASSVSGPSYNEQFF. In DNA, the CDR3 is TGTGCCAGCAGCGTGAGCGGGCCTTCCTACAATGAGCAGTTCTTC.

This chain connects TRBV4-1 to TRBJ2-2, with TRBD1 identical over 11 bases. J was trimmed by 4 bases and V by 4 bases; bases with no gene match: 2. This CDR3 comprises 15 residues. Germline loops: CDR1 MGHRA, CDR2 YSYEKL. This CDR3 reads CASSLGTGGTGELFF. The CDR3 DNA sequence: TGCGCCAGCAGCCTCGGGACAGGGGGCACCGGGGAGCTGTTTTTT.

The rearrangement uses TRBV5-6 and TRBJ1-3, with D unresolved. The germline CDR1 and CDR2 sequences are SGHDT and YYEEEE. V lost 1 base to trimming and J lost 6 bases, with 8 bases between them. This CDR3 has 13 residues. The CDR3 sequence is CASSLRYVNTIYF. CDR3 bases: TGTGCCAGCAGCTTGCGTTATGTAAACACCATATATTTT.

The V and J genes are TRBV6-5 and TRBJ2-7; D is possibly TRBD1 (6 bases). CDR1 is MNHEY, CDR2 SVGAGI, per germline. Deletions cut 5 bases from V and 6 bases from J, with 11 bases between. CDR3 length: 12 residues. CDR3 DNA sequence: TGTGCCAGCAGTGCGGACAGTGCCGAGCAGTACTTC. This translates into CASSADSAEQYF.

V usage is TRBV11-3 and J usage is TRBJ2-1; D possibly corresponds to TRBD2 (6 bases). Germline V gene sequence: CDR1 SGHNT, CDR2 YENEEA. The CDR3 consists of 14 residues. The V end was cut by 1 base, the J end by 3 bases, with 7 bases between. CDR3 in amino acids: CASSLAGVYNEQFF. The CDR3 DNA reads as TGTGCCAGCAGCTTAGCGGGAGTCTACAATGAGCAGTTCTTC.

The chain has TRBV13 and TRBJ1-1, with unresolved D. The CDR3 consists of 14 residues. Germline V lookup: CDR1 PRHDT, CDR2 FYEKMQ (reference sequence). V dropped 1 base and J dropped 1 base, with 7 bases sitting between them. The CDR3 region is CASSLDNRNTEAFF. The DNA for the CDR3 is TGTGCCAGCAGCTTAGATAATCGGAACACTGAAGCTTTCTTT. The variable domain in full, with the rest retrieved from reference TRBV13 and TRBJ1-1, is AAGVIQSPRHLIKEKRETATLKCYPIPRHDTVYWYQQGPGQDPQFLISFYEKMQSDKGSIPDRFSAQQFSDYHSELNMSSLELGDSALYFCASSLDNRNTEAFFGQGTRLTVV.

V is TRBV7-3 and J is TRBJ2-7, with D possibly matching TRBD1 (5 bases). Trimming removed 5 bases from V and 3 bases from J, with 14 bases in between. The germline V gene encodes CDR1 SGHTA and CDR2 FQGTGA. The CDR3 extends over 14 amino acids. The CDR3 DNA reads as TGTGCCAGCAGCCCCCATGGCAGGGACTACGAGCAGTACTTC. Translated, it gives CASSPHGRDYEQYF.

This clone was observed once. This chain uses TRBV15 with TRBJ1-1; a weak D match, TRBD1 (6 bases). The CDR3 has 15 residues. Trimming cost V 0 bases and J 2 bases, with 10 bases left between them. CDR1 LNHNV and CDR2 YYDKDF come from the germline V gene (reference sequence). CDR3 residues: CATSREWGPNTEAFF. Written as DNA, the CDR3 is TGTGCCACCAGCAGAGAATGGGGGCCTAACACTGAAGCTTTCTTT.

The chain is built from TRBV28 and TRBJ2-3, with D perhaps TRBD1 (6 bases). Germline V lookup: CDR1 MDHEN, CDR2 SYDVKM. The CDR3 runs 14 residues. Trimming removed 4 bases at V and 0 bases at J, with 8 bases between. DNA for the CDR3: TGTGCCAGCAGTTGGACAGAAAGCACAGATACGCAGTATTTT. It encodes CASSWTESTDTQYF.

The chain uses TRBV11-2 and TRBJ2-1; tentative D call: TRBD2 (6 bases). The CDR3 spans 18 residues. V lost 0 bases to trimming and J lost 3 bases, with 18 bases between them. Germline V gene lookup returns CDR1 SGHAT and CDR2 FQNNGV. The CDR3 loop reads CASSLDVDGRGFYNEQFF. The CDR3 DNA sequence: TGTGCCAGCAGCTTAGATGTTGATGGGCGGGGATTCTACAATGAGCAGTTCTTC.

V is TRBV7-9 and J is TRBJ2-2, with no clear D. The CDR3 runs to 14 residues. The germline V and J ends were trimmed by 3 bases and 4 bases, with 9 bases remaining between them. Germline CDR1 and CDR2: SEHNR and FQNEAQ (reference sequence). This CDR3 is CASSFKGFTGELFF. CDR3 sequence (DNA): TGTGCCAGCAGCTTTAAGGGTTTCACCGGGGAGCTGTTTTTT.

This sequence joins TRBV27 and TRBJ2-1, with 11 nucleotides matching TRBD2. Germline V CDR1 and CDR2: MNHEY, SMNVEV (reference sequence). CDR3 length equals 16 residues. V shed 4 bases and J 4 bases; nucleotides not matched to a gene: 6. CDR3 sequence reads: CASSSIAGGPYNEQFF. For the CDR3, the DNA is TGTGCCAGCAGTTCAATAGCGGGAGGGCCGTACAATGAGCAGTTCTTC.

V usage is TRBV4-1 and J usage is TRBJ1-4; D call uncertain. Trimming removed 3 bases at V and 7 bases at J, with 15 bases between. CDR1 is MGHRA and CDR2 is YSYEKL in the germline V gene. CDR3 length equals 15 residues. The CDR3 spells CASSQIPVGGEKLFF. In DNA, the CDR3 is TGCGCCAGCAGCCAGATCCCGGTGGGAGGTGAAAAACTGTTTTTT.

The chain joins TRBV30 to TRBJ1-2; D is perhaps TRBD1 (5 bases). Germline CDR1 and CDR2: GTSNPN and SVGIG (reference sequence). This CDR3 has 12 residues. V was trimmed by 7 bases and J by 7 bases, leaving 16 bases between them. Here the CDR3 reads CAYGGRDPGYTF. CDR3 nucleotides: TGTGCCTACGGGGGGAGGGATCCTGGCTACACCTTC.

This rearrangement joins TRBV28 to TRBJ2-3; 9 nucleotides align to TRBD1. The CDR3 runs to 14 residues. Germline values: CDR1 MDHEN, CDR2 SYDVKM. J was trimmed by 6 bases and V by 2 bases; bases with no gene match: 3. DNA for the CDR3: TGTGCCAGCAGTTTAGGGACAGGGTGGGATACGCAGTATTTT. Translating it yields CASSLGTGWDTQYF.

This chain uses TRBV2 with TRBJ2-1, with 7 bases identical to TRBD1. The CDR3 covers 13 residues. Trimming at V came to 3 bases and at J to 6 bases, leaving 2 bases not matched to a gene. The germline V gene has CDR1 SNHLY and CDR2 FYNNEI. CDR3 amino acids: CASSDSGGNEQFF. The CDR3 DNA reads TGTGCCAGCAGTGATTCAGGGGGCAATGAGCAGTTCTTC.